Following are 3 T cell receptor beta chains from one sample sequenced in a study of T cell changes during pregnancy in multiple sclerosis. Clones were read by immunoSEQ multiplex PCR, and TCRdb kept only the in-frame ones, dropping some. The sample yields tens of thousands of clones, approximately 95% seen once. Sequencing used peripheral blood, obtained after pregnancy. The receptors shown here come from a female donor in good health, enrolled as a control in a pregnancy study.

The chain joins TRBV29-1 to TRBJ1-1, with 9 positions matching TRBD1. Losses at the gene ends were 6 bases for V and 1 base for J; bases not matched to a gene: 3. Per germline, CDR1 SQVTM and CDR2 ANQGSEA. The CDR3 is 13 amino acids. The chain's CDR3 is CSVRDRENTEAFF. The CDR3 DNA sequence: TGCAGCGTCCGGGACAGGGAGAACACTGAAGCTTTCTTT.

CDR3 sequence: CASSPRHLYEQYF. In nucleotides, the CDR3 is TGTGCCAGCAGCCCTCGACACCTCTACGAGCAGTACTTC. The chain carries TRBV5-6 and TRBJ2-7, with D hard to call. The V end lost 4 bases, the J end lost 3 bases, and 11 bases lay between the germline ends. This CDR3 region has 13 residues. The germline V gene has CDR1 SGHDT and CDR2 YYEEEE.

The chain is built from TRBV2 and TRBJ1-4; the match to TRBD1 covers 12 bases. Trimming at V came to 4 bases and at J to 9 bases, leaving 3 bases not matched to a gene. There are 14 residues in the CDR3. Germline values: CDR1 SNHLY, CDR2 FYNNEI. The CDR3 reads CASSGDRGRQKLFF. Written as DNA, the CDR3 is TGTGCCAGCAGTGGGGACAGGGGGCGGCAAAAACTGTTTTTT.